This TCR beta chain was identified in a study of shared clonotypes between healthy human individuals. At the level of the study: Two female and a few male donors aged 18 to 49 were enrolled. Every donor yielded three CD4 naive, three CD4 memory, two CD8 naive and one CD8 memory plate.

Trimming pared 6 bases from V and 7 bases from J, leaving 16 bases between. The germline gives CDR1 MNHNS, CDR2 SASEGT. The CDR3 consists of 14 residues. Into CD45RA+ naive and CD45RA-negative memory subsets, the CD4+ cells were split. The genomic DNA of each subset was split evenly across several immunoSEQ plates. Some clones are missing from TCRdb's copy, which holds only in-frame ones; the method was immunoSEQ multiplex PCR. The data contain approximately 340,000 clones, approximately 79% of them singletons. The TCR comes from a man aged 25 to 40 in good health. The V call is TRBV6-1, the J call TRBJ1-5, with D possibly being TRBD1 (5 bases). The sequenced sample consisted of memory CD4+ T cells sorted from blood. Subset of the sample: CD45RA-negative fraction. The CDR3, as DNA: TGTGCCAGCAGCCCGGGGGGGTGGCGGCAGCCCCAGCATTTT. It yields the protein CASSPGGWRQPQHF.